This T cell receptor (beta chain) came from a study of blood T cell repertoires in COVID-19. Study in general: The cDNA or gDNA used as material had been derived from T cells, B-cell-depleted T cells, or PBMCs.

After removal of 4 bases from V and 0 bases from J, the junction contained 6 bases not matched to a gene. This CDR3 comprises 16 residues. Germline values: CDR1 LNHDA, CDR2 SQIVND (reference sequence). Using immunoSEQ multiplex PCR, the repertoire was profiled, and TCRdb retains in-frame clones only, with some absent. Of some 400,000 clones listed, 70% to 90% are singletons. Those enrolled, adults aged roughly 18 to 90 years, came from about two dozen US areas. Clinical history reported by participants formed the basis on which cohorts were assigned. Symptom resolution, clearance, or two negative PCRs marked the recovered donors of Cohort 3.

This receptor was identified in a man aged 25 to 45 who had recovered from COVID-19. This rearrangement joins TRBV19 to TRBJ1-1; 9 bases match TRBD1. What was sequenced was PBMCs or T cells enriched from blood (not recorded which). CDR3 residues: CASSTTGGKVNTEAFF. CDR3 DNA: TGTGCCAGTAGTACAACAGGGGGCAAGGTGAACACTGAAGCTTTCTTT. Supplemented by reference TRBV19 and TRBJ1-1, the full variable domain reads DGGITQSPKYLFRKEGQNVTLSCEQNLNHDAMYWYRQDPGQGLRLIYYSQIVNDFQKGDIAEGYSVSREKKESFPLTVTSAQKNPTAFYLCASSTTGGKVNTEAFFGQGTRLTVV.